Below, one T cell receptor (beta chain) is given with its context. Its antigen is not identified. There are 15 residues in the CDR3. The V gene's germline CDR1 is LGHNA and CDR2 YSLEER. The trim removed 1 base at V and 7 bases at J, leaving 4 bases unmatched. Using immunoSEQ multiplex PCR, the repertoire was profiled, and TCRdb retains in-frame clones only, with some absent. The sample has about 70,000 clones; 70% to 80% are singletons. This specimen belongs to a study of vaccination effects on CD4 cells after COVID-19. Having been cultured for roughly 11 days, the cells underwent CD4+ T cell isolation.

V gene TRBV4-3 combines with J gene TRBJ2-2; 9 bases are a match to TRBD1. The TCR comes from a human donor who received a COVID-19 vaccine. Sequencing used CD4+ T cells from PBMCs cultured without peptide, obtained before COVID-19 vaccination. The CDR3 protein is CASSQGTGVVGELFF. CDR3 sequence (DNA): TGCGCCAGCAGCCAAGGGACAGGGGTCGTCGGGGAGCTGTTTTTT.